These T cell receptor beta chains were read from a single sample in a study of blood T cell repertoires in COVID-19. The table came from immunoSEQ multiplex PCR; TCRdb's copy has only in-frame clones and leaves some out. The sample includes 250,000 to 400,000 clones, about nine tenths of them seen just once. Sequencing used PBMCs or T cells enriched from blood (not recorded which). Receptor source: a man aged 55-75 years who had recovered from COVID-19. The CDR3 runs from the conserved cysteine through the conserved F or W. D genes are given only for firm matches.

-	TRBV3-1/TRBV3-2	CASSQRRRRKNSLHSGNTIYF
TRBD2	TRBV15	CATTSLVAGAHNEQFF
-	TRBV4-1	CASSQDSGISYEQYF
TRBD1	TRBV5-4	CASSSGLQGAISGNTIYF
TRBD2	TRBV5-1	CASSLEASGYEQYF
TRBD1	TRBV12-3/TRBV12-4	CASSLGQKETQYF
-	TRBV19	CASQGLEAFF
TRBD2	TRBV9	CASSVSPAGGSGELFF
-	TRBV12-3/TRBV12-4	CASRRDSHDEQYF
TRBD2	TRBV6-5	CASSNGLGVEQYF
-	TRBV7-6	CASSPETGRSYGYTF
-	TRBV4-1	CASSQPYSGSSYEQYF
-	TRBV6-2/TRBV6-3	CASSYSGSGDSGANVLTF
-	TRBV5-6	CASSLRERDEQFF
TRBD1	TRBV30	CAWSYDRGVAEQFF
-	TRBV20-1	CRTGRTEAFF
TRBD1	TRBV6-4	CASSWTGGGELFF
-	TRBV2	CASSEQFYGAQYF
-	TRBV7-6	CASSLVENTEAFF
-	TRBV27	CASSFSRVNRNEQFF
TRBD2	TRBV29-1	CSVGTSALIPGTGELFF
TRBD1	TRBV6-2/TRBV6-3	CASSTDREVQPQHF
TRBD1	TRBV19	CASSIWTGDDEQYF
-	TRBV7-6	CASSLYRYNEQFF
-	TRBV6-5	CASSPRRGSYGYTF
-	TRBV3-1/TRBV3-2	CASSQGVGSGYTF
-	TRBV27	CARLSEHQPQHF
-	TRBV7-8	CASSLGSRSYEQYF
TRBD1	TRBV14	CASSHVLGQGLSEAFF
TRBD1	TRBV2	CASSGTGGKNTIYF
TRBD1	TRBV27	CASTRTGAPNYGYTF
TRBD1	TRBV11-2	CASSLRQGFTDTQYF
-	TRBV5-1	CASSKERVVTEAFF
-	TRBV5-6	CASSLAGLAQETQYF
-	TRBV19	CASSIAQTYEQYF
TRBD2	TRBV12-5	CASGLGLAGGGNEQFF
-	TRBV10-3	CAIGQGTPQHF
TRBD1	TRBV27	CASIERTGHQETQYF
-	TRBV6-6	CASSPGSYGYTF
TRBD1	TRBV5-1	CASTQSGTGGLVDTEAFF
-	TRBV7-8	CASSLGGVGNQPQHF
TRBD2	TRBV5-4	CASSFGYGRGGEQFF
-	TRBV7-6	CASSRAAGTNTEAFF
TRBD1	TRBV7-6	CASSLNPTGASMETQYF
-	TRBV2	CASSEALQGSHYGYTF
-	TRBV18	CASSLGQRSGNTIYF
-	TRBV28	CASSFYFYEQYF
-	TRBV11-3	CASSLGRDQPQHF
TRBD2	TRBV5-1	CASSLAAGVQYEQFF
TRBD1	TRBV5-1	CASSPGDRGDYTF
TRBD1	TRBV11-1	CASSLAHRQGMRGEQFF